This TCR beta chain was retrieved from a study of CD8+CD57+ T cells in acquired aplastic anemia. Germline-derived CDR1 and CDR2 are SNHLY and FYNNEI. Trimming stripped 3 bases from V and 7 bases from J, with 12 bases between. The CDR3 covers 13 residues. Researchers used genomic DNA as the template to profile TCR beta VDJ and CDR3. TCRdb reprocessed the reads via MiXCR and lists one record per CDR3 protein. Of around 170,000 distinct CDR3 sequences detected, 40% to 55% appear once; the ten largest clones hold under 3.5%. This clonotype was counted a few times. The V gene is TRBV2, the J gene TRBJ1-2; possible D gene TRBD1, 6 bases. The TCR sequence derives from a human donor in good health. The specimen sequenced was sorted CD4+, CD8+, or CD8+CD57+ T cells (not recorded which) from PBMCs. For the CDR3, the DNA is TGTGCCAGCAGTGATTGGGGGGGCGTTGGCTACACCTTC. Amino acids: CASSDWGGVGYTF.